This TCR beta chain was captured by sequencing in a study of shared clonotypes between healthy human individuals. The V end was cut by 0 bases, the J end by 2 bases, with 10 bases between. Germline V gene data show CDR1 as GTSNPN and CDR2 as SVGIG (reference sequence). The CDR3 is 14 residues long. The data were produced by immunoSEQ multiplex PCR, yet TCRdb's version contains in-frame clones alone and is incomplete. The table lists over 850,000 clones, approximately 80% of them singletons. The TCR sequence derives from a man between 18 and 29 years old in good health. Some clones in this sample may be carry-over from other donors' samples. The sample comprised memory CD4+ T cells from PBMCs. Subset in this sample: CD45RA-negative fraction. The V call is TRBV30, the J call TRBJ1-1; D unresolved. In DNA form, the CDR3 reads TGTGCCTGGAGTGTAAAACATACTAACACTGAAGCTTTCTTT. Translation: CAWSVKHTNTEAFF.